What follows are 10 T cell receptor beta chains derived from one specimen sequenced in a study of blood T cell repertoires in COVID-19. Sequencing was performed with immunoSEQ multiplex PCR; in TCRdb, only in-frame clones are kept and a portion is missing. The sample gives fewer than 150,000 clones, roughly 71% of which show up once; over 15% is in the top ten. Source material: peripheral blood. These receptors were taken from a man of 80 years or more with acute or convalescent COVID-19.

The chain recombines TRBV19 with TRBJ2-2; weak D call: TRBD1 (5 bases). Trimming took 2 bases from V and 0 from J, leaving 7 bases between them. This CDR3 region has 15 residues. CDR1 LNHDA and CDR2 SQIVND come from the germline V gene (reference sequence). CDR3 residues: CASSIIGANTGELFF. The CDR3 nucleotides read TGTGCCAGTAGTATAATAGGGGCGAACACCGGGGAGCTGTTTTTT.

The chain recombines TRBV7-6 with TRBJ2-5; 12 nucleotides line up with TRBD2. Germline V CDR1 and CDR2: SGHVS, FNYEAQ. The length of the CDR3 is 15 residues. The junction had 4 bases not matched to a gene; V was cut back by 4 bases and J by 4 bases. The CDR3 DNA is TGTGCCAGCAGCTCAGGACTAGCGGGGAGAGAGACCCAGTACTTC. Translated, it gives CASSSGLAGRETQYF.

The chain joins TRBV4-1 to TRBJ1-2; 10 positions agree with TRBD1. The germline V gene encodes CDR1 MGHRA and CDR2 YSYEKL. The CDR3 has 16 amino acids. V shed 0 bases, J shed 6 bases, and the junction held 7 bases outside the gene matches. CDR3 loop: CASSQDPSGTGDGYTF. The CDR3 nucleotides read TGCGCCAGCAGCCAAGATCCTTCCGGGACAGGGGATGGCTACACCTTC.

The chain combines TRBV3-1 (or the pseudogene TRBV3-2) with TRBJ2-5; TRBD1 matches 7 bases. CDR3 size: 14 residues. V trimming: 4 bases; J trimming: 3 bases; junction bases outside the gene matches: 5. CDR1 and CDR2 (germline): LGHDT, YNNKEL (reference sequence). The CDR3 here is CASSLGQAEETQYF. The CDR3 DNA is TGTGCCAGCAGCCTCGGACAGGCTGAAGAGACCCAGTACTTC.

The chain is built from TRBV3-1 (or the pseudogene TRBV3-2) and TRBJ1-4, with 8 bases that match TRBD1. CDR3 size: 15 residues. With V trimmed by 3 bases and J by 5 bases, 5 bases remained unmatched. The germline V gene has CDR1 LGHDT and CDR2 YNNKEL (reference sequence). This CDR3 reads CASSHGDRQNEKLFF. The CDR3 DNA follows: TGTGCCAGCAGCCACGGGGACAGGCAAAATGAAAAACTGTTTTTT.

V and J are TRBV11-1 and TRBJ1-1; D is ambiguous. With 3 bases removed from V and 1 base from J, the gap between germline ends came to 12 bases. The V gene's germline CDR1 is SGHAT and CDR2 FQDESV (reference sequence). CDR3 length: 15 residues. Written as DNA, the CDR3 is TGTGCCAGCAGCTTCTCGGGTCTAGGGAACACTGAAGCTTTCTTT. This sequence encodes CASSFSGLGNTEAFF.

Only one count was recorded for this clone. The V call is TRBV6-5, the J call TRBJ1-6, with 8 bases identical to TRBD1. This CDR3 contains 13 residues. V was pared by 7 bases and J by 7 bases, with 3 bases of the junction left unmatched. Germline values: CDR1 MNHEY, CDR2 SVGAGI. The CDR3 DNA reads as TGTGCCAGCATGGACAGGGCGAATTCACCCCTCCACTTT. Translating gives CASMDRANSPLHF.

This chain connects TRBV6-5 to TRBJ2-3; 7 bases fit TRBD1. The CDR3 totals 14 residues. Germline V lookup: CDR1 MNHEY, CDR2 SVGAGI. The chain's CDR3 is CATARDSLTDTQYF. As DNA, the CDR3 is TGTGCTACTGCCCGGGACAGCCTCACAGATACGCAGTATTTT.

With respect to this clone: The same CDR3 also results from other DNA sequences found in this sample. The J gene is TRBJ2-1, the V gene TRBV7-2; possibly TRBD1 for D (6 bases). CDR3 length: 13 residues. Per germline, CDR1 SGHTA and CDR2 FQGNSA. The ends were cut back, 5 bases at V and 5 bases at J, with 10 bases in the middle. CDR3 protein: CASSPGTNNEQFF. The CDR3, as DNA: TGTGCCAGCAGCCCCGGGACAAACAATGAGCAGTTCTTC.

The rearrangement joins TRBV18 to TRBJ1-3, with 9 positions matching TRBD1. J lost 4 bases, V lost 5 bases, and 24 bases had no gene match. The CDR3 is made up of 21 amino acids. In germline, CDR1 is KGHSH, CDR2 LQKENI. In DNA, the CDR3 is TGTGCCAGCTCAGAGAGAAGACCGGGACAGGGTCTCCTCTCGGCCGGAAACACCATATATTTT. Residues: CASSERRPGQGLLSAGNTIYF. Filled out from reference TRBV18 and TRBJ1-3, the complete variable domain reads NAGVMQNPRHLVRRRGQEARLRCSPMKGHSHVYWYRQLPEEGLKFMVYLQKENIIDESGMPKERFSAEFPKEGPSILRIQQVVRGDSAAYFCASSERRPGQGLLSAGNTIYFGEGSWLTVV.